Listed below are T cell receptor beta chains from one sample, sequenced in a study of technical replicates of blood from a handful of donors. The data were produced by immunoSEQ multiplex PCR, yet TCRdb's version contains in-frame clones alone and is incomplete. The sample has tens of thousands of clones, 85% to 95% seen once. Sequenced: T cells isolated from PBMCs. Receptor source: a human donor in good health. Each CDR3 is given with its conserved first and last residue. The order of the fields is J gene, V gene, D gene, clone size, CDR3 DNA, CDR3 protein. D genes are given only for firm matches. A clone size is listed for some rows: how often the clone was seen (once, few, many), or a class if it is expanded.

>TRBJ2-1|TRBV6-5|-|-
TGTGCCAGCAGTTACTCGAGGGAGCAGTTCTTC
CASSYSREQFF
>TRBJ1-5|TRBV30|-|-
TGTGCCTGGACTCTAGGGGACAATCAGCCCCAGCATTTT
CAWTLGDNQPQHF
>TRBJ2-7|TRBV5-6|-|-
TGTGCCAGCGAAGGTGCAGGGAGGTACGAGCAGTACTTC
CASEGAGRYEQYF
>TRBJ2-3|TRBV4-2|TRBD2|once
TGTGCCAGCAGCCAAGCTTTAACTAGCGGAACAGATACGCAGTATTTT
CASSQALTSGTDTQYF
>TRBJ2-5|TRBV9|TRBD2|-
TGTGCCAGCAGCGCAGTAGGACTAGCGGTCGAAGAGACCCAGTACTTC
CASSAVGLAVEETQYF
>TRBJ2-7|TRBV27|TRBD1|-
TGTGCCAGCAGTTTGTTCGGACAGGCCTACGAGCAGTACTTC
CASSLFGQAYEQYF
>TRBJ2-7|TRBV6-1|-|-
TGTGCCAGCAGTGAAGGAATCGCAGGGCACTCACCTTACGAGCAGTACTTC
CASSEGIAGHSPYEQYF
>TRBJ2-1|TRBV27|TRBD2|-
TGTGCCAGCAGTTTACTAGCGGAGGGCTATGAGCAGTTCTTC
CASSLLAEGYEQFF
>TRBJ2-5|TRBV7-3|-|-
TGTGCCAGCAGCTTAATGGGCAGCCAAGAGACCCAGTACTTC
CASSLMGSQETQYF
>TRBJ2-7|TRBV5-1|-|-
TGCGCCAGCAGCTTGGTCGAGGGCCGGACTTACGAGCAGTACTTC
CASSLVEGRTYEQYF
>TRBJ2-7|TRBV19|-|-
TGTGCCAGTAGTATATCGGCAGGGGTGGCCTACGAGCAGTACTTC
CASSISAGVAYEQYF
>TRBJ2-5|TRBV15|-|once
TGTGCCACCAGCCGGGACTACCAAGAGACCCAGTACTTC
CATSRDYQETQYF
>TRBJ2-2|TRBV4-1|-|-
TGCGCCAGCAGCCAAGAGACTAGGGCCGGGGAGCTGTTTTTT
CASSQETRAGELFF
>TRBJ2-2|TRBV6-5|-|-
TGTGCCAGCCTCAGCGTGGCCGGGGAGCTGTTTTTT
CASLSVAGELFF
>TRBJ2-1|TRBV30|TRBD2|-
TGTGCCTGGAGTGGAACTAGCGGGAGGCTCTACAATGAGCAGTTCTTC
CAWSGTSGRLYNEQFF
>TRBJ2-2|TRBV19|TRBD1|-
TGTGCCAGTAGTATAATAACAGGGGGCACCGGGGAGCTGTTTTTT
CASSIITGGTGELFF
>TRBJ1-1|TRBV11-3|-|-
TGTGCCAGCAGCTTAGTTCCGGACACTGAAGCTTTCTTT
CASSLVPDTEAFF
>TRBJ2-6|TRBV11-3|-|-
TGTGCCAGCAGCTTAGGGGGAGATTTGTCTGGGGCCAACGTCCTGACTTTC
CASSLGGDLSGANVLTF
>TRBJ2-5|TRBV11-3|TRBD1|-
TGTGCCAGCAGCTTTCAGGACAGGGTGATAGAGACCCAGTACTTC
CASSFQDRVIETQYF
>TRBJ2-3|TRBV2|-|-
TGTGCCAGCAGTGAACAGGGCACTAACACAGATACGCAGTATTTT
CASSEQGTNTDTQYF
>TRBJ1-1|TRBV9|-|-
TGTGCCAGCAGCTCGATCCCGGACAGCGGTGAAGCTTTCTTT
CASSSIPDSGEAFF
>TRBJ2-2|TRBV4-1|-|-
TGCGCCAGCAGCCCTTTCGGACAGTCCGGGGAGCTGTTTTTT
CASSPFGQSGELFF
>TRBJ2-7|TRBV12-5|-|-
TGTGCTAGTGGTTTGGAGGGGTACGAGCAGTACTTC
CASGLEGYEQYF
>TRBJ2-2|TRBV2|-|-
TGTGCCAGCAGTGTCCAAATGAACACCGGGGAGCTGTTTTTT
CASSVQMNTGELFF
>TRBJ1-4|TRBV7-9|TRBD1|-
TGTGCCAGCAGCCCTGGGACAGCCGTGAATGAAAAACTGTTTTTT
CASSPGTAVNEKLFF
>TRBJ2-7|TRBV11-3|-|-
TGTGCCAGCAGCTTAATTCCACAGGGCGAGCAGTACTTC
CASSLIPQGEQYF
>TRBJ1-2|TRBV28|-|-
TGTGCCAGCAGTTCGGTGGACACTTACTATGGCTACACCTTC
CASSSVDTYYGYTF
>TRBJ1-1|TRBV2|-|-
TGTGCCAGCAGTGCCGACAGGCAAAAATACACTGAAGCTTTCTTT
CASSADRQKYTEAFF
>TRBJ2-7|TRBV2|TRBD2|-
TGTGCCAGCAGCGAGCTGGAGGCGGGAGTGACCTACGAGCAGTACTTC
CASSELEAGVTYEQYF
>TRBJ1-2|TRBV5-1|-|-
TGCGCCAGCAGCGGGCAGGGTAATGGCTACACCTTC
CASSGQGNGYTF
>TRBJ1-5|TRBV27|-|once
TGTGCCAGCAGTTTTTTATTCTCCAGGAATCAGCCCCAGCATTTT
CASSFLFSRNQPQHF
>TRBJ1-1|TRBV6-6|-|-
TGTGCCAGCAGTTACTCGAACGGGAACACTGAAGCTTTCTTT
CASSYSNGNTEAFF
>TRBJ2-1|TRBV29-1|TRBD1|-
TGCAGCGTTGAAGGACAGGGCTTTTATAATGAGCAGTTCTTC
CSVEGQGFYNEQFF
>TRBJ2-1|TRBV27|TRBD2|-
TGTGCCAGCAGTCTGGCTCGGACTAGCAATGAGCAGTTCTTC
CASSLARTSNEQFF
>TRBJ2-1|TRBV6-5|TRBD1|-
TGTGCCAGCAATCCAAAAGGACAGGGCTTCGTTGAGCAGTTCTTC
CASNPKGQGFVEQFF
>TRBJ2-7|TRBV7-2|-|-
TGTGCCAGCAGCTTAGATGGCACCGGGGCCTACGAGCAGTACTTC
CASSLDGTGAYEQYF
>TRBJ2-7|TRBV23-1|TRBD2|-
TGCGCCAGCAGTCCGGGACTAGCGTTCTACGAGCAGTACTTC
CASSPGLAFYEQYF
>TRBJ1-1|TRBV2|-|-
TGTGCCAGCAACACAGGGACGTACACTGAAGCTTTCTTT
CASNTGTYTEAFF
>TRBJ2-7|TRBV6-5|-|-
TGTGCCAGCGGGGGGAGTATGACCTACGAGCAGTACTTC
CASGGSMTYEQYF
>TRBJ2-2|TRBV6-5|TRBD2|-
TGTGCCAGCCTCGGTCGGGAGGGAGGTACCGGGGAGCTGTTTTTT
CASLGREGGTGELFF
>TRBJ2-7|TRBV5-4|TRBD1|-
TGTGCCAGCAGCTCGGGACAGACCTCCTACGAGCAGTACTTC
CASSSGQTSYEQYF
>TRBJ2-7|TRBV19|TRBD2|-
TGTGCCAGTAGTATCACTAGCGTCTACGAGCAGTACTTC
CASSITSVYEQYF
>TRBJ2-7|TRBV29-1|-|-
TGCAGCGTTGGCCCCGGAGAGGAGTACGAGCAGTACTTC
CSVGPGEEYEQYF
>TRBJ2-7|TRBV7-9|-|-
TGTGCCAGCAGCTTAGACGCCCCAGGGGTGAGCTACGAGCAGTACTTC
CASSLDAPGVSYEQYF
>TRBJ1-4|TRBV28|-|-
TGTGCCAGCAGTTTAGCGGGGTCAACTAATGAAAAACTGTTTTTT
CASSLAGSTNEKLFF
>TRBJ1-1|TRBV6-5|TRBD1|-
TGTGCCAGCAGTTACGGATCCATACAGGGGGTTGCTGAAGCTTTCTTT
CASSYGSIQGVAEAFF